These 4 T cell receptor beta chains were all obtained from the same sample, sequenced in a study of beta chain features in type 1 diabetes. Which antigens these TCRs recognize remains unknown. General study points: Within each of all four CD4+ subsets, Type 1 diabetes patients had TCRB CDR3s that were moderately but significantly shorter.

Every bit of the isolated RNA underwent reverse transcription, so sequencing read expressed TCRB transcripts. Produced via immunoSEQ multiplex PCR; TCRdb's table is partial and in-frame only. Among a few hundred thousand clones listed, just over 20% were seen once. The material sequenced was naive CD4+ T cells from blood. The origin of the receptors is a woman aged 40-49 years with type 1 diabetes.

The rearrangement links TRBV9 to TRBJ1-5; perhaps TRBD1 as D (6 bases). Trimming took off 1 base at V and 5 bases at J, with 13 bases between the two ends. CDR1 is SGDLS and CDR2 is YYNGEE in the germline V gene. CDR3 length equals 15 residues. CDR3 in amino acids: CASSVSQGPDQPQHF. CDR3 in DNA: TGTGCCAGCAGCGTATCTCAGGGGCCGGATCAGCCCCAGCATTTT. Full variable domain (missing parts from reference TRBV9 and TRBJ1-5): DSGVTQTPKHLITATGQRVTLRCSPRSGDLSVYWYQQSLDQGLQFLIQYYNGEERAKGNILERFSAQQFPDLHSELNLSSLELGDSALYFCASSVSQGPDQPQHFGDGTRLSIL.

The chain recombines TRBV29-1 with TRBJ1-1; TRBD1 might be the D (5 bases). This CDR3 spans 14 amino acids. The germline V gene has CDR1 SQVTM and CDR2 ANQGSEA. The V and J ends lost 8 bases and 1 base respectively, with 17 bases between them. The chain's CDR3 is CSSLKGWANTEAFF. Written as DNA, the CDR3 is TGCAGCTCACTGAAGGGGTGGGCGAACACTGAAGCTTTCTTT.

V and J are TRBV29-1 and TRBJ1-5; D call uncertain. This CDR3 contains 11 residues. Trimming cost V 6 bases and J 9 bases, with 12 bases left between them. The germline CDR1 and CDR2 sequences are SQVTM and ANQGSEA. In DNA form, the CDR3 reads TGCAGCGTGGGCTCGGGGTCGCCCCAGCATTTT. Translation: CSVGSGSPQHF.

This chain links TRBV19 with TRBJ2-7, with D hard to call. Germline V gene data show CDR1 as LNHDA and CDR2 as SQIVND (reference sequence). The ends were cut back, 3 bases at V and 2 bases at J, with 8 bases in the middle. This CDR3 is 13 amino acids long. The CDR3 here is CASSIASPYEQYF. As DNA, the CDR3 is TGTGCCAGTAGTATTGCCAGTCCCTACGAGCAGTACTTC.